The T cell receptor (beta chain) described here comes from a study of T cells after posttransplantation cyclophosphamide. Study-wide results and limits: Blood and skin or GI T cell repertoires showed limited TRB overlap. TRB clonality was highly associated with recipient CMV seropositivity and reactivation. Later blood repertoires were often dominated by clones from the donor CD8+ memory compartment.

A remark on this clone: Its antigen is unidentified.

Germline V gene sequence: CDR1 MGHDK, CDR2 SYGVNS. The CDR3 is made up of 13 amino acids. V gave up 5 bases and J gave up 5 bases, with 13 bases separating them. Sequencing was performed with immunoSEQ multiplex PCR; in TCRdb, only in-frame clones are kept and a portion is missing. The repertoire holds 15,000 to 20,000 clones, with 60% to 80% as singletons. Busulfan-fludarabine conditioning, marrow transplant, and cyclophosphamide on days +3 and +4 were administered. The chain recombines TRBV25-1 with TRBJ2-7, with D tentatively TRBD1 (6 bases). This TCR was recovered from a female patient in her forties who received an allogeneic stem cell transplant from a related donor, was CMV-positive, and had no GVHD. Some T cells may be transferred from the graft donor. The sample here was CD8+ T cells sorted from PBMCs, taken roughly 1,900 days after a stem cell transplant with posttransplant cyclophosphamide. CDR3 in amino acids: CASSQGLANEQYF. The CDR3 DNA reads TGTGCCAGCAGTCAGGGGTTAGCCAACGAGCAGTACTTC.